The 10 T cell receptor beta chains presented below share a single source sample, sequenced in a study of cytomegalovirus exposure and HLA in healthy donors. Assay used: immunoSEQ multiplex PCR; TCRdb lists only in-frame clones, some missing. The table includes 150,000 or so clones, approximately 90% detected once. The sample consisted of PBMCs. Every receptor here comes from a woman between 25 and 40 years old in good health and CMV-seronegative.

This clone appeared a few times. The V and J genes are TRBV15 and TRBJ2-3, with 10 bases fitting TRBD2. Germline CDR1 reads LNHNV; CDR2 reads YYDKDF (reference sequence). V was clipped by 7 bases and J by 4 bases; unmatched bases: 11. The CDR3 extends over 16 amino acids. CDR3 sequence (DNA): TGTGCCACCACCGAGGGGAGCGGGGGGGCGGCAGATACGCAGTATTTT. Translated, it gives CATTEGSGGAADTQYF.

The chain uses TRBV7-8 and TRBJ2-7, with a possible D match to TRBD1 (6 bases). The CDR3 length is 13 residues. The ends were cut back, 5 bases at V and 5 bases at J, with 13 bases in the middle. Germline CDR1 SGHVS, CDR2 FQNEAQ. The chain's CDR3 is CASSPRGYDEQYF. The CDR3 DNA reads TGTGCCAGCAGCCCCAGGGGTTACGACGAGCAGTACTTC.

The V gene is TRBV30, the J gene TRBJ1-6; D is possibly TRBD1 (5 bases). There are 13 residues in the CDR3. V shed 2 bases and J shed 6 bases, with 8 bases lying between them. From germline, CDR1 is GTSNPN and CDR2 SVGIG (reference sequence). CDR3 residues: CAWSYGGNSPLHF. The CDR3 DNA follows: TGTGCCTGGAGTTACGGGGGTAATTCACCCCTCCACTTT.

This chain connects TRBV6-5 to TRBJ1-2; 7 bases fit TRBD1. J lost 8 bases, V lost 6 bases, and 6 bases had no gene match. Germline V gives CDR1 MNHEY, CDR2 SVGAGI. The CDR3 has 12 residues. The CDR3 sequence: CASSTGAKGYTF. The CDR3 DNA is TGTGCCAGCAGCACAGGGGCAAAAGGCTACACCTTC.

The chain has TRBV10-1 and TRBJ2-3, with a tentative D call TRBD2 (5 bases). V was shortened by 3 bases and J by 1 base, with 20 bases between the two germline ends. Germline CDR1 is WNHNN and CDR2 is SYGVQD (reference sequence). This CDR3 has 18 residues. CDR3 in amino acids: CASSDVGIGELGTDTQYF. CDR3 DNA: TGCGCCAGCAGTGATGTTGGGATCGGGGAGTTGGGCACAGATACGCAGTATTTT.

This chain connects TRBV27 to TRBJ2-7; D gene uncertain. The CDR3 extends over 13 amino acids. V was cut by 0 bases and J by 2 bases, with 5 bases left in between. Germline values: CDR1 MNHEY, CDR2 SMNVEV (reference sequence). CDR3 protein: CASSLSSTYEQYF. In DNA, the CDR3 is TGTGCCAGCAGTTTATCTAGTACCTACGAGCAGTACTTC.

This chain connects TRBV7-2 to TRBJ2-3; 9 bases are shared with TRBD2. The CDR3 is 15 residues long. V gave up 5 bases and J gave up 5 bases; unmatched junction bases: 8. Germline CDR1 and CDR2: SGHTA and FQGNSA. The CDR3 DNA follows: TGTGCCAGCAGCCCCTCAGCGGGGGGTGGAGATACGCAGTATTTT. It codes for CASSPSAGGGDTQYF. Full variable domain (remainder filled in from reference TRBV7-2 and TRBJ2-3): GAGVSQSPSNKVTEKGKDVELRCDPISGHTALYWYRQSLGQGLEFLIYFQGNSAPDKSGLPSDRFSAERTGGSVSTLTIQRTQQEDSAVYLCASSPSAGGGDTQYFGPGTRLTVL.

This chain uses TRBV7-9 with TRBJ2-1; D is ambiguous. The CDR3 runs 17 residues. CDR1 SEHNR and CDR2 FQNEAQ come from the germline V gene (reference sequence). Trimming shortened V by 0 bases and J by 2 bases, and 14 bases separated the two germline ends. This chain's CDR3 is CASSLALGVSPYNEQFF. The CDR3 DNA sequence: TGTGCCAGCAGCTTAGCGCTCGGAGTGTCCCCCTACAATGAGCAGTTCTTC.

The chain links TRBV6-1 to TRBJ1-3; 7 bases align to TRBD1. Germline V gene data show CDR1 as MNHNS and CDR2 as SASEGT. Trimming took 3 bases from V and 0 from J; bases not matched to a gene: 11. The CDR3 spans 18 residues. The CDR3: CASSERQGLHGSGNTIYF. The DNA of the CDR3 is TGTGCCAGCAGTGAGAGACAGGGTCTTCATGGCTCTGGAAACACCATATATTTT.

This chain uses TRBV7-8 with TRBJ2-1; tentatively, D is TRBD1 (6 bases). Germline CDR1 is SGHVS and CDR2 is FQNEAQ. This CDR3 has 13 residues. V was trimmed by 2 bases and J by 6 bases, leaving 8 bases between them. The CDR3 DNA reads as TGTGCCAGCAGCTTATCCAGGGGCAATGAGCAGTTCTTC. Translation: CASSLSRGNEQFF.